This is a list of T cell receptor beta chains from one sample in a study of human T cells and chemical hapten exposure. MiXCR, run by TCRdb on the 5' RACE reads, gives a single entry per CDR3 protein. Among tens of thousands of distinct CDR3 sequences listed, more than 7.5% were seen once. Source of these receptors: a male donor in good health. The CDR3 runs from the conserved cysteine through the conserved F or W. The D gene is left open where the match is weak. Not all rows give a size; the values are once, few, many and, for expanded clones, a class.

j_call,d_call,clone_size,v_call,cdr3_nt,cdr3_aa
TRBJ2-5,-,-,TRBV29-1,TGCAGCGAAAGACCCACGGGGGAGACCCAGTACTTC,CSERPTGETQYF
TRBJ2-7,TRBD1,many,TRBV5-6,TGTGCCAGCAGTCCGGCAGGGGGCCGTCTCTACGAGCAGTACTTC,CASSPAGGRLYEQYF
TRBJ2-5,-,few,TRBV10-3,TGTGCCACCGAAGTGGACCCCGGGCGTGGAGAGACCCAGTACTTC,CATEVDPGRGETQYF
TRBJ2-1,-,few,TRBV4-1,TGCGCCAGCAGCCAAGAAGGGATGGGGACACCCTACAATGAGCAGTTCTTC,CASSQEGMGTPYNEQFF
TRBJ2-3,-,many,TRBV24-1,TGTGCCACCAGTGATTTCGACGGAGATACGCAGTATTTT,CATSDFDGDTQYF
TRBJ1-5,-,-,TRBV6-2/TRBV6-3,TGTGCCAGCGATAACCGACAGTCGGTGAATCAGCCCCAGCATTTT,CASDNRQSVNQPQHF
TRBJ2-1,-,few,TRBV10-3,TGTGCCATCAGTGGCGGGACAGTCTCCTACAATGAGCAGTTCTTC,CAISGGTVSYNEQFF
TRBJ1-2,-,many,TRBV6-6,TGTGCCAGCAGTTACACCGGGACCGAGACCCTCAACTATGGCTACACCTTC,CASSYTGTETLNYGYTF
TRBJ2-4,-,many,TRBV7-9,TGTGCCAGCAGCTCCGACCGGATCAAAAACATTCAGTACTTC,CASSSDRIKNIQYF
TRBJ1-5,TRBD1,many,TRBV7-9,TGTGCCAGCAGCCGGGGACAGGGGGGCAGCAATCAGCCCCAGCATTTT,CASSRGQGGSNQPQHF
TRBJ2-7,-,few,TRBV29-1,TGCAGCGTTGAAAGCGCGGGTAGCTACGAGCAGTACTTC,CSVESAGSYEQYF
TRBJ1-2,TRBD1,-,TRBV12-3/TRBV12-4,TGTGCCAGCAGTTTTGGCAGGGGGATGGATGGCTACACCTTC,CASSFGRGMDGYTF
TRBJ1-1,-,-,TRBV27,TGTGCCAGCAGTTCAAGGGGCGTTTTATACGGGAACACTGAAGCTTTCTTT,CASSSRGVLYGNTEAFF
TRBJ2-1,TRBD2,-,TRBV6-2/TRBV6-3,TGTGCCAGCAGTTACTCGGGGCTAGCGGGGGGTATGTCCTACAATGAGCAGTTCTTC,CASSYSGLAGGMSYNEQFF
TRBJ2-7,-,many,TRBV12-3/TRBV12-4,TGTGCCAGCAAACGCTGGGGGGGGCCCCGGGGGGAGCAGTACTTC,CASKRWGGPRGEQYF
TRBJ2-7,TRBD1,few,TRBV6-2/TRBV6-3,TGTGCCAGCAGTTACCCGTGGGACAGGTTTGCCTCCTACGAGCAGTACTTC,CASSYPWDRFASYEQYF
TRBJ1-4,-,-,TRBV6-5,TGTGCCAGCAGTTACGCGCTGACTAATGAAAAACTGTTTTTT,CASSYALTNEKLFF
TRBJ1-2,-,-,TRBV6-5,TGTGCCAGCAGTTACACAATATTAGCAGCCATCTATGGCGACACCTTC,CASSYTILAAIYGDTF
TRBJ1-2,-,few,TRBV7-2,TGTGCCAGCAGTCCCCCCAGCAGTTATGGCTACACCTTC,CASSPPSSYGYTF
TRBJ2-3,-,-,TRBV5-4,TGTGCCAGCAGACAGGGCGCGAGCACAGATACGCAGTATTTT,CASRQGASTDTQYF
TRBJ2-5,TRBD1,-,TRBV7-2,TGTGCCAGCAGCCCGCCGACAGGGGGAGGGCGGGCCCAGTACTTC,CASSPPTGGGRAQYF
TRBJ2-7,TRBD1,few,TRBV29-1,TGCAGCGTTGAGATTGCGGGACAGGGGGTTTACGAGCAGTACTTC,CSVEIAGQGVYEQYF
TRBJ1-4,-,-,TRBV28,TGTGCCAGCAACCGCGGACAGCTGGATAATGAAAAACTGTTTTTT,CASNRGQLDNEKLFF
TRBJ2-7,TRBD1,few,TRBV4-3,TGCGCCAGCAGCCAAATGGCCGGGACAGGGGTAATAGAGCAGTACTTC,CASSQMAGTGVIEQYF
TRBJ2-7,-,many,TRBV4-2,TGTGCCAGCAGCCAAGAGGGCTGGACCTACGAGCAGTACTTC,CASSQEGWTYEQYF
TRBJ2-3,-,few,TRBV12-3/TRBV12-4,TGTGCCACCTGTAGGGCGTTGAGAGATACGCAGTATTTT,CATCRALRDTQYF
TRBJ1-3,-,-,TRBV11-2,TGTGCCAGCAGCTTAGTCGTCCAGAGATCTGGAAACACCATATATTTT,CASSLVVQRSGNTIYF
TRBJ1-2,TRBD1,-,TRBV13,TGTGCCAGCAGCTGGTTTAAACAGACAGGGGCTATCTATGGCTACACCTTC,CASSWFKQTGAIYGYTF
TRBJ2-2,TRBD2,few,TRBV9,TGTGCCAGCAGCGTAGTAGCGGGAGCGGGCGGGGAGCTGTTTTTT,CASSVVAGAGGELFF
TRBJ2-7,-,few,TRBV5-1,TGCGCCAGCAGCATGGCCCTCGACAGAGACCAGCAGTACTTC,CASSMALDRDQQYF
TRBJ2-1,TRBD2,few,TRBV6-5,TGTGCCAGCACCGGGACGGGACTAACCAATGAGCAGTTCTTC,CASTGTGLTNEQFF
TRBJ2-1,-,-,TRBV20-1,TGCAGTGCTAGAGAGAGGACCTACAATGAGCAGTTCTTC,CSARERTYNEQFF
TRBJ1-2,-,many,TRBV2,TGTGCCAGCTGGGAGGCGGCGGGGCACTATGGCTACACCTTC,CASWEAAGHYGYTF
TRBJ1-6,TRBD1,few,TRBV20-1,TGCAGTGCTAGATCGGGGCCTGGGACAGGGGATCTTTCACCCCTCCACTTT,CSARSGPGTGDLSPLHF
TRBJ1-6,TRBD1,-,TRBV5-1,TGCGCCAGCAGCTTGGGGGCAGGGGGGTCACCCCTCCACTTT,CASSLGAGGSPLHF
TRBJ2-2,TRBD1,many,TRBV9,TGTGCCAGCAGAAGGGGACAGGGGAGCACCGGGGAGCTGTTTTTT,CASRRGQGSTGELFF
TRBJ2-7,-,-,TRBV2,TGTGCCAGAGGGCCGGGACCAGGGGAGTACGAGCAGTACTTC,CARGPGPGEYEQYF
TRBJ2-1,TRBD2,few,TRBV10-3,TGTGCCATCAGTGAACGAGCCAGCGGGAATTACAATGAGCAGTTCTTC,CAISERASGNYNEQFF
TRBJ1-2,-,-,TRBV7-2,TGTGACAGCAGCCTAGAGACCGTCCGCACCTTC,CDSSLETVRTF
TRBJ1-2,TRBD1,many,TRBV7-9,TGTGCCAGCAGCAGGTCCGGGACAGGGGGAAAATATGGCTACACCTTC,CASSRSGTGGKYGYTF
TRBJ1-5,TRBD1,-,TRBV7-9,TGTGCCAGCAGTTGGGACAGGGAGGCAGGTCAGCCCCAGCATTTT,CASSWDREAGQPQHF
TRBJ2-3,-,many,TRBV29-1,TGCAGCGTTGTAAGGCAGCCAACGCAGTATTTT,CSVVRQPTQYF
TRBJ2-1,TRBD1,-,TRBV7-8,TGTGCCAGCAGCCCCGGGCAGGGGGAAAATGAGCAGTTCTTC,CASSPGQGENEQFF
TRBJ1-1,TRBD1,many,TRBV29-1,TGCAGCGTTGAGGACCCGGACAGGGGGCTCACTGAAGCTTTCTTT,CSVEDPDRGLTEAFF
TRBJ2-1,-,many,TRBV4-1,TGCGCCAGCAGCCAAGTACCGGGAATGCAGGATGAGCAGTTCTTC,CASSQVPGMQDEQFF
TRBJ2-1,-,few,TRBV12-3/TRBV12-4,TGTGCCAGCAGTTCAAGGGTCCCGACAGGTGATTACAATGAGCAGTTCTTC,CASSSRVPTGDYNEQFF
TRBJ2-2,TRBD1,-,TRBV6-2/TRBV6-3,TGTGCCAGCAGTACCACAGGGGTTCCCGGGGAGCTGTTTTTT,CASSTTGVPGELFF
TRBJ2-7,TRBD2,many,TRBV20-1,TGCAGTGCGCCTACTAGCGGGGAACCCTACGAGCAGTACTTC,CSAPTSGEPYEQYF
TRBJ1-1,-,-,TRBV29-1,TGCAGCGTTGCGGACACTGAAGCTTTCTTT,CSVADTEAFF
TRBJ1-1,-,many,TRBV20-1,TGCAGTGCATCGGTACCCTTGAACACTGAAGCTTTCTTT,CSASVPLNTEAFF
TRBJ2-7,TRBD1,many,TRBV6-5,TGTGCCAGCAGTTCTAGCCCGGGACAGTCCTACGAGCAGTACTTC,CASSSSPGQSYEQYF
TRBJ2-7,-,many,TRBV10-2,TGCGCCAGCAGGGGAGGCAGAGCCTACGAGCAGTACTTC,CASRGGRAYEQYF
TRBJ1-1,-,-,TRBV20-1,TGCAGTGCTAGTGGAGGGCCCGACAGGACCGACGCTTTCTTT,CSASGGPDRTDAFF